These 10 T cell receptor beta chains were sequenced from one sample in a study of vaccination effects on CD4 cells after COVID-19. ViraFEST used viral peptide pools to expand antigen-specific CD4+ T cells before sequencing. At the end of over 8 days of culture, CD4+ T cells were isolated. Among the vaccine recipients, none had a prior SARS-CoV-2 infection, and nucleocapsid antibodies were negative. The method was immunoSEQ multiplex PCR; TCRdb's version includes in-frame clones alone and lacks a portion of them. The sample lists tens of thousands of clones; around 72% were seen once. Their target antigens are unknown. The input for sequencing was CD4+ T cells from PBMCs cultured with HCoV-OC43 spike peptides, taken before COVID-19 vaccination. Documented subset: HCoV-OC43 spike overlapping peptide pool stimulation. Source of these receptors: a human donor who received a COVID-19 vaccine.

Here the CDR3 DNA reads TGTGCCAGCAGTATTCGGGGACAGTACACTGAAGCTTTCTTT. Translating gives CASSIRGQYTEAFF. The chain is built from TRBV6-2 or TRBV6-3 and TRBJ1-1, with 7 bases lining up with TRBD1. Germline lookup yields CDR1 MNHEY and CDR2 SVGEGT. Trimming removed 5 bases from V and 3 bases from J; junction bases left unmatched: 6. The CDR3 consists of 14 residues.

The chain is built from TRBV19 and TRBJ2-3; possibly TRBD2 for D (5 bases). This CDR3 contains 13 residues. The V and J ends lost 5 bases and 2 bases respectively, with 8 bases between them. Germline V lookup: CDR1 LNHDA, CDR2 SQIVND (reference sequence). CDR3 in DNA: TGTGCCAGTAGTTTTGGACTCACAGATACGCAGTATTTT. The encoded protein is CASSFGLTDTQYF.

CDR3 coding DNA: TGTGCCAGCAGTTATCCTAGCGGCAGCTCCTACAATGAGCAGTTCTTC. The encoded protein is CASSYPSGSSYNEQFF. This chain links TRBV6-5 with TRBJ2-1; 7 nucleotides match TRBD2. The junction had 5 bases not matched to a gene; V was cut back by 3 bases and J by 0 bases. Germline V gene lookup returns CDR1 MNHEY and CDR2 SVGAGI. The CDR3 has 16 amino acids.

This clone was counted a few times. The V gene is TRBV5-1, the J gene TRBJ2-1; 11 bases are shared with TRBD2. CDR1 is SGHRS and CDR2 is YFSETQ in the germline V gene. The CDR3 sequence is 18 residues long. V dropped 3 bases and J dropped 3; count of bases not matched to a gene: 11. The CDR3 bases are TGCGCCAGCAGCTCCTTTCTCCTAGCGGGGGGAATCTACAATGAGCAGTTCTTC. Its translation: CASSSFLLAGGIYNEQFF.

The chain carries TRBV29-1 and TRBJ2-1, with D possibly being TRBD2 (6 bases). The CDR3 covers 13 residues. Trimming removed 4 bases at V and 5 bases at J, with 12 bases between. Germline CDR1 and CDR2: SQVTM and ANQGSEA. The CDR3 sequence is CSVVREANNEQFF. CDR3 coding DNA: TGCAGCGTTGTTAGGGAGGCAAACAATGAGCAGTTCTTC.

This chain joins TRBV3-1 (or the pseudogene TRBV3-2) and TRBJ2-3; D is uncertain. The ends were cut back, 3 bases at V and 2 bases at J, with 18 bases in the middle. Germline V gives CDR1 LGHDT, CDR2 YNNKEL (reference sequence). The CDR3 spans 17 residues. CDR3 protein: CASSHRRALLNTDTQYF. The CDR3 DNA sequence: TGTGCCAGCAGCCATAGAAGGGCCCTCCTAAACACAGATACGCAGTATTTT.

CDR3 sequence: CASSHPHYISGASSYNEQFF. Here the CDR3 DNA reads TGCGCCAGCAGCCATCCCCACTACATTAGCGGGGCCTCCTCCTACAATGAGCAGTTCTTC. The rearrangement joins TRBV4-3 to TRBJ2-1; 8 bases fit TRBD2. Looked up from germline, CDR1 is LGHNA and CDR2 is YSLEER. This CDR3 region has 20 residues. V shed 3 bases, J shed 0 bases, and the junction held 16 bases outside the gene matches.

In its sample, this clone was seen once. The chain couples TRBV6-2 or TRBV6-3 to TRBJ2-7, with 9 bases fitting TRBD1. The CDR3 length is 16 residues. With 6 bases clipped from V and 4 bases from J, the junction kept 13 bases outside the gene matches. Per the germline V gene, CDR1 is MNHEY and CDR2 is SVGEGT. The DNA of the CDR3 is TGTGCCAGCAGCCCCGGACGGGACAGGGTTCGTTACGAGCAGTACGTC. Encoded protein: CASSPGRDRVRYEQYV.

The CDR3 DNA reads as TGTGCCAGCAGTCGGGAGGGGTGGGACGAGCAGTACGTC. It translates to CASSREGWDEQYV. This sequence joins TRBV28 and TRBJ2-7; 8 bases are shared with TRBD2. This CDR3 region has 13 residues. The ends lost 5 bases at V and 5 bases at J; junction bases unmatched: 5. Germline V CDR1 and CDR2: MDHEN, SYDVKM.

This clone was recorded at least ten times. The gene calls are TRBV5-1 and TRBJ1-3; no clear D. The CDR3 has 15 amino acids. Per the germline V gene, CDR1 is SGHRS and CDR2 is YFSETQ. Trimming removed 4 bases from V and 3 bases from J, with 14 bases in between. CDR3 in amino acids: CASSTDTTLGNTIYF. In DNA form, the CDR3 reads TGCGCCAGCAGCACAGACACGACGCTTGGAAACACCATATATTTT.